Here is one T cell receptor beta chain with its context. Antigen: not known. Germline loops: CDR1 SGHNT, CDR2 YYREEE (reference sequence). CDR3 length equals 13 residues. Trimming pared 4 bases from V and 3 bases from J, leaving 7 bases between. The repertoire was sequenced with immunoSEQ multiplex PCR; TCRdb's copy has only in-frame clones and lacks some. Of 70,000 to 95,000 clones in the sample, 85% to 95% were seen once. These data originate in a study of graft-versus-host responses after intestinal transplantation. The origin of this receptor is a human donor who was the organ donor for an intestinal transplant. V gene TRBV5-4 combines with J gene TRBJ1-4; D is unclear. Source: unstimulated CD8+ T cells sorted from spleen or lymph node cells, taken before transplant. DNA for the CDR3: TGTGCCAGCAGCCCGTTTTCTAATGAAAAACTGTTTTTT. Encoded protein: CASSPFSNEKLFF.